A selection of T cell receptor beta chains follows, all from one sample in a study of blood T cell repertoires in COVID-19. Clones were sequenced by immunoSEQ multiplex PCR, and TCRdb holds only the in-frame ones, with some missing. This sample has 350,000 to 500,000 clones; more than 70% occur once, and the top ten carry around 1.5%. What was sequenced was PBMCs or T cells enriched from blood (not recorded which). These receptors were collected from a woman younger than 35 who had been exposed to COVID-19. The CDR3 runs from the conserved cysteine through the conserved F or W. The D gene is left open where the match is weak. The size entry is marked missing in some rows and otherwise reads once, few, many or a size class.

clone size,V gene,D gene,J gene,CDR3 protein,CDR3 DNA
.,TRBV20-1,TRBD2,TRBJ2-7,CSASGLAGTYEQYF,TGCAGTGCTAGTGGGCTAGCGGGAACCTACGAGCAGTACTTC
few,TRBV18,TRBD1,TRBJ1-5,CASSGDDRAINQPQHF,TGTGCCAGCTCAGGCGATGACAGGGCAATCAATCAGCCCCAGCATTTT
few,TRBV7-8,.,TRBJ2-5,CASSFAAETQYF,TGTGCCAGCAGCTTTGCTGCGGAGACCCAGTACTTC
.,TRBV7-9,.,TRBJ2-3,CATFGRESTDTQYF,TGTGCCACCTTTGGGCGGGAAAGCACAGATACGCAGTATTTT
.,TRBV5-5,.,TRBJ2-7,CASSPTGTGEQYF,TGTGCCAGCAGCCCGACAGGAACGGGGGAGCAGTACTTC
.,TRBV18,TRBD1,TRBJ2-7,CASSPPTGRPGEQYF,TGTGCCAGCTCACCCCCGACAGGGCGCCCCGGAGAGCAGTACTTC
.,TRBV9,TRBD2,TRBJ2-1,CASSLYSGGAGNEQFF,TGTGCCAGCAGCCTCTATAGCGGGGGGGCTGGGAATGAGCAGTTCTTC
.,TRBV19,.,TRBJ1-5,CASSMGGPNNQPQHF,TGTGCCAGTAGTATGGGGGGACCGAACAATCAGCCCCAGCATTTT
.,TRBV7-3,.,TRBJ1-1,CASSFFKNTEAFF,TGTGCCAGCAGCTTCTTTAAGAACACTGAAGCTTTCTTT
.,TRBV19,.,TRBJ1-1,CASSPQRLNTEAFF,TGTGCCAGTAGTCCTCAGCGACTCAACACTGAAGCTTTCTTT
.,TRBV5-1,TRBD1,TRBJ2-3,CASSLYDRGADTQYF,TGCGCCAGCAGCTTGTACGACAGGGGTGCAGATACGCAGTATTTT
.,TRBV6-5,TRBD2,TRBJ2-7,CASSSGGSGEYEQYF,TGTGCCAGCAGTTCCGGAGGGAGCGGGGAATACGAGCAGTACTTC